This T cell receptor beta chain was found in a study of T cell clones after liver transplantation. Study conclusions and caveats: Donor-reactive sequences fell more than third party-reactive ones, suggesting partial deletion.

The table came from immunoSEQ multiplex PCR; TCRdb's copy has only in-frame clones and leaves some out. The sample comprises 45,000 to 60,000 clones, roughly three quarters of which are singletons, and 7.5% to 10% rests with the top ten. Regarding this clone: Its antigen is unknown.

The length of the CDR3 is 16 residues. Losses at the gene ends were 0 bases for V and 4 bases for J; bases not matched to a gene: 6. Germline V gene sequence: CDR1 MNHEY, CDR2 SVGAGI. This clonotype was sampled from a human patient who received a liver transplant. The graft donor may account for some of the T cells. This chain links TRBV6-5 with TRBJ2-5; 9 bases are shared with TRBD2. The sequencing here drew on CD4+ T cells from blood, taken at the 22-month timepoint. CDR3 coding DNA: TGTGCCAGCAGTTACTCGGGGCGGGGGGGCCGAGAGACCCAGTACTTC. Its translation is CASSYSGRGGRETQYF.